These T cell receptor beta chains were read from a single sample in a study of blood T cell repertoires in COVID-19. This table comes from immunoSEQ multiplex PCR, and its TCRdb copy is limited to in-frame clones, with some not included. The sample lists roughly 350,000 clones, about 90% occurring once. The specimen sequenced was peripheral blood. These TCRs come from a woman aged 18-30 years who had recovered from COVID-19. CDR3s include the opening cysteine and the closing phenylalanine or tryptophan. D genes are given only for firm matches. Rows give clone size only sometimes, using once, few, many, or a class for an expanded clone.

size	J	V	D	CDR3	DNA
once	TRBJ2-1	TRBV25-1	TRBD2	CASSDSGRFHEQFF	TGTGCCAGCAGTGACAGCGGGAGATTTCATGAGCAGTTCTTC
-	TRBJ1-1	TRBV7-7	-	CASSLGTGRAGRNTEAFF	TGTGCCAGCAGCTTAGGGACGGGGCGCGCCGGGAGGAACACTGAAGCTTTCTTT
-	TRBJ2-2	TRBV10-3	TRBD1	CAISESTGVGTGELFF	TGTGCCATCAGTGAGTCGACAGGGGTTGGCACCGGGGAGCTGTTTTTT
-	TRBJ1-5	TRBV7-9	-	CASSPPGWGDDQPQHF	TGTGCCAGCAGCCCACCTGGCTGGGGGGACGATCAGCCCCAGCATTTT
-	TRBJ2-1	TRBV20-1	TRBD2	CSASYSGRANEQFF	TGCAGTGCTAGTTATAGCGGGAGGGCCAATGAGCAGTTCTTC
few	TRBJ1-2	TRBV4-3	TRBD1	CASSQDHGTDLYGYTF	TGCGCCAGCAGCCAAGACCATGGGACAGATCTCTATGGCTACACCTTC
once	TRBJ1-2	TRBV24-1	-	CATSETDSRYGYTF	TGTGCCACCAGTGAAACGGACAGCAGGTATGGCTACACCTTC
-	TRBJ2-1	TRBV4-1	TRBD2	CASSQAPGLALLYEQFF	TGCGCCAGCAGCCAAGCTCCGGGACTAGCCCTACTCTATGAGCAGTTCTTC
-	TRBJ1-2	TRBV27	-	CASSLRQGSYGYTF	TGTGCCAGCAGTCTCCGCCAGGGATCATATGGCTACACCTTC
-	TRBJ1-5	TRBV3-1/TRBV3-2	TRBD1	CASSRRGYDQPQHF	TGTGCCAGCAGCCGCAGGGGGTACGATCAGCCCCAGCATTTT
-	TRBJ2-3	TRBV24-1	-	CATSGLMNTQYF	TGTGCCACCAGTGGACTTATGAATACGCAGTATTTT
few	TRBJ1-5	TRBV19	-	CASSSPRGNQPQHF	TGTGCCAGTAGTTCCCCCCGCGGTAATCAGCCCCAGCATTTT
once	TRBJ1-1	TRBV9	-	CASSVDMNTEAFF	TGTGCCAGCAGCGTAGACATGAACACTGAAGCTTTCTTT
-	TRBJ1-2	TRBV5-4	TRBD1	CASSLGGTGNYGYTF	TGTGCCAGCAGCTTGGGTGGGACAGGGAACTATGGCTACACCTTC
-	TRBJ1-2	TRBV10-3	-	CAISEPGGQAYGYTF	TGTGCCATCAGTGAGCCGGGGGGCCAGGCCTATGGCTACACCTTC
once	TRBJ2-6	TRBV3-1/TRBV3-2	-	CASSHVGTSSGANVLTF	TGTGCCAGCAGCCACGTCGGGACTTCCTCTGGGGCCAACGTCCTGACTTTC
once	TRBJ1-4	TRBV11-2	-	CASSLGFFSELFF	TGTGCCAGCAGCTTAGGTTTCTTTTCGGAACTGTTTTTT
-	TRBJ1-4	TRBV9	TRBD1	CASSYRGATTNEKLFF	TGTGCCAGCAGCTACAGGGGGGCAACAACTAATGAAAAACTGTTTTTT
-	TRBJ1-1	TRBV20-1	TRBD1	CSASGQGRAFF	TGCAGTGCTTCGGGACAGGGTAGAGCTTTCTTT
-	TRBJ1-4	TRBV5-4	TRBD1	CASSLKATGTGREKLFF	TGTGCCAGCAGCTTGAAGGCGACCGGGACAGGGAGGGAAAAACTGTTTTTT
-	TRBJ1-1	TRBV11-3	TRBD1	CASSPRDRENTEAFF	TGTGCCAGCAGCCCGCGGGACAGAGAGAACACTGAAGCTTTCTTT
-	TRBJ2-2	TRBV9	TRBD2	CASSVGSGLAVSGELFF	TGTGCCAGCAGCGTGGGCTCGGGACTAGCGGTCTCCGGGGAGCTGTTTTTT
-	TRBJ2-1	TRBV5-4	TRBD1	CASSRGTGAVNEQFF	TGTGCCAGCAGTCGAGGGACAGGGGCGGTTAATGAGCAGTTCTTC
once	TRBJ2-5	TRBV7-2	TRBD1	CASRWTGKQTQYF	TGTGCCAGCAGGTGGACAGGGAAACAGACCCAGTACTTC
-	TRBJ2-2	TRBV7-9	TRBD2	CASSFSGRSTGELFF	TGTGCCAGCAGCTTTAGCGGGAGGAGCACCGGGGAGCTGTTTTTT
-	TRBJ2-1	TRBV30	-	CAWSYNNEQFF	TGTGCCTGGAGTTATAACAATGAGCAGTTCTTC